This is a list of T cell receptor beta chains from one sample in a study of blood T cell repertoires in COVID-19. Sequencing used immunoSEQ multiplex PCR; TCRdb keeps in-frame clones, though not all of them. Found here are about 210,000 clones, roughly nine tenths of them singletons; the top ten hold under 30%. What was sequenced was PBMCs or T cells enriched from blood (not recorded which). These receptors came from a woman between 35 and 50 years old in a cohort exposed to, infected with or recovered from COVID-19 (not recorded which). Each CDR3 is given with its conserved first and last residue. Fields, in order: CDR3 DNA, CDR3 protein, D gene, V gene, J gene, clone size. The D gene is left open where the match is weak. The size entry is marked missing in some rows and otherwise reads once, few, many or a size class.

DNA: TGTGCCAGCAGCTTAGGGACTAGCGGGGACAATGAGCAGTTCTTC
CDR3: CASSLGTSGDNEQFF
D: TRBD2
V: TRBV11-2
J: TRBJ2-1
size: NA

DNA: TGTGCCAGCAGCTTGGCCCTAGCGGGAGTTGTTAATAATGAGCAGTTCTTC
CDR3: CASSLALAGVVNNEQFF
D: TRBD2
V: TRBV5-4
J: TRBJ2-1
size: NA

DNA: TGCGCCAGCAGCTATTTACCGGGACAGGATAATTCACCCCTCCACTTT
CDR3: CASSYLPGQDNSPLHF
D: TRBD1
V: TRBV5-1
J: TRBJ1-6
size: few

DNA: TGTGCCAGCAGCGCAGGGACAGGGCCTTCACCCCTCCACTTT
CDR3: CASSAGTGPSPLHF
D: TRBD1
V: TRBV9
J: TRBJ1-6
size: NA

DNA: TGTGCCAGCAGTTCAATAGCGGGAGGGAGGGCAGATACGCAGTATTTT
CDR3: CASSSIAGGRADTQYF
D: TRBD2
V: TRBV27
J: TRBJ2-3
size: NA

DNA: TGCGCCAGCACCATCGGACAGGGGCTAGGGTCCTACGAGCAGTACTTC
CDR3: CASTIGQGLGSYEQYF
D: TRBD1
V: TRBV10-1
J: TRBJ2-7
size: once

DNA: TGTGCCAGCAGTTTAGGAGGGTTCGGCTATGGCTACACCTTC
CDR3: CASSLGGFGYGYTF
D: NA
V: TRBV27
J: TRBJ1-2
size: NA

DNA: TGTGCCAGCAGCTTAAGAGCGACAGGGACGGGCAATCAGCCCCAGCATTTT
CDR3: CASSLRATGTGNQPQHF
D: TRBD1
V: TRBV7-6
J: TRBJ1-5
size: NA

DNA: TGTGCCAGCAGCCCCGGACTAGCGGAAAACATTCAGTACTTC
CDR3: CASSPGLAENIQYF
D: TRBD2
V: TRBV7-2
J: TRBJ2-4
size: NA

DNA: TGTGCCACCAGATCGGGGGATTCCTACGAGCAGTACTTC
CDR3: CATRSGDSYEQYF
D: NA
V: TRBV24-1
J: TRBJ2-7
size: NA

DNA: TGTGCCAGTAGTATATCAACAGGGGGGTATGGGGTTAACTATGGCTACACCTTC
CDR3: CASSISTGGYGVNYGYTF
D: TRBD1
V: TRBV19
J: TRBJ1-2
size: NA

DNA: TGTGCCAGCAGCCCCCTAAGAGGAGGCTTAGGCTACACCTTC
CDR3: CASSPLRGGLGYTF
D: NA
V: TRBV9
J: TRBJ1-2
size: NA

DNA: TGTGCCAGTAGTGGCAGTCCCGGGACAGATTTGAACACTGAAGCTTTCTTT
CDR3: CASSGSPGTDLNTEAFF
D: TRBD1
V: TRBV19
J: TRBJ1-1
size: NA

DNA: TGTGCCAGCAGCCTCTCCCAGGGGGCCCCAGGTGGCTACACCTTC
CDR3: CASSLSQGAPGGYTF
D: TRBD1
V: TRBV27
J: TRBJ1-2
size: once

DNA: TGTGCCAGCAGTGAAGGGGGGCGCTGGGGCTACACCTTC
CDR3: CASSEGGRWGYTF
D: NA
V: TRBV6-1
J: TRBJ1-2
size: NA

DNA: TGTGCCAGTAGTATCTCAGGGGGGTCCTACAATGAGCAGTTCTTC
CDR3: CASSISGGSYNEQFF
D: NA
V: TRBV19
J: TRBJ2-1
size: once

DNA: TGTGCCAGCAGCGCGGGGGGTGCCCCGAAGACCCAGTACTTC
CDR3: CASSAGGAPKTQYF
D: TRBD2
V: TRBV6-5
J: TRBJ2-5
size: NA

DNA: TGTGCCAGCAGTGACTCACGAGGTAGCTCCTTAGATACGCAGTATTTT
CDR3: CASSDSRGSSLDTQYF
D: NA
V: TRBV6-4
J: TRBJ2-3
size: NA

DNA: TGTGCCATCAGTGAGGGATTCTGGGGAGCGAACACCGGGGAGCTGTTTTTT
CDR3: CAISEGFWGANTGELFF
D: NA
V: TRBV10-3
J: TRBJ2-2
size: NA

DNA: TGTGCCAGCAGTGATCCGCGGCAGGGGCCGATGAACACTGAAGCTTTCTTT
CDR3: CASSDPRQGPMNTEAFF
D: NA
V: TRBV2
J: TRBJ1-1
size: NA

DNA: TGCGCCAGCAGCTTGGTACCGGACTACACTGAAGCTTTCTTT
CDR3: CASSLVPDYTEAFF
D: NA
V: TRBV5-1
J: TRBJ1-1
size: NA

DNA: TGCGCCAGCAGGGAACCGGGACAGAACACCGGGGAGCTGTTTTTT
CDR3: CASREPGQNTGELFF
D: NA
V: TRBV10-2
J: TRBJ2-2
size: NA

DNA: TGTGCCAGTATCCAAGCGGCAGCCTCTGGAAACACCATATATTTT
CDR3: CASIQAAASGNTIYF
D: NA
V: TRBV19
J: TRBJ1-3
size: once